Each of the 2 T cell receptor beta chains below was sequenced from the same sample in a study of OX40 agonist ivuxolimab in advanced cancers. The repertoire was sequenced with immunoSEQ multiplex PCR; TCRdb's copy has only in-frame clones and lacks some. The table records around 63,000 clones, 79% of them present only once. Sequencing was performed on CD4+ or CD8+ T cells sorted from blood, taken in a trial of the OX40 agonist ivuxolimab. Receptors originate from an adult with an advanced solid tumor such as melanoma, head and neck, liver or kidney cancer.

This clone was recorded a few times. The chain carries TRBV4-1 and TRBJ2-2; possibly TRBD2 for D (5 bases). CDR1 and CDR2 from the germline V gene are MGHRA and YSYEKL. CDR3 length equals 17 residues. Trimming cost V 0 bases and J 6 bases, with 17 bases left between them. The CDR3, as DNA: TGCGCCAGCAGCCAAGATCGTCGGGGAGAGTGGTCCGGGGAGCTGTTTTTT. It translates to CASSQDRRGEWSGELFF.

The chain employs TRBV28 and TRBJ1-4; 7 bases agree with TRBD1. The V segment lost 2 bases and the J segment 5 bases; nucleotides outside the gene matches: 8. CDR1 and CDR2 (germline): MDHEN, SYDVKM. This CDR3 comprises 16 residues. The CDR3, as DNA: TGTGCCAGCAGTTTAAGACGGGACAGCTCAAATGAAAAACTGTTTTTT. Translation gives CASSLRRDSSNEKLFF.